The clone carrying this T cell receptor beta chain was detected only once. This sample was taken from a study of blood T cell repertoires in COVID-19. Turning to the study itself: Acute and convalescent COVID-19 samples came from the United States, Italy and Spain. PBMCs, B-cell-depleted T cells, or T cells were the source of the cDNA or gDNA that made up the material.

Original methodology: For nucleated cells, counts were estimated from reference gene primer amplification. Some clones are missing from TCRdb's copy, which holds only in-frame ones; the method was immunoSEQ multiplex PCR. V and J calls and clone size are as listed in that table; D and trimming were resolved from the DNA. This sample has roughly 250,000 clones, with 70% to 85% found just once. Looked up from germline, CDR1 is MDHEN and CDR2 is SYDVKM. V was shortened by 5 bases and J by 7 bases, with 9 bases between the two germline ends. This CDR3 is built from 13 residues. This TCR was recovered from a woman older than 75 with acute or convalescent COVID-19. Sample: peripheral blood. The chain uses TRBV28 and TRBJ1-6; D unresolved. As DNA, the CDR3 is TGTGCCAGCAGTGGCAGTGGCAATTCACCCCTCCACTTT. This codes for CASSGSGNSPLHF.